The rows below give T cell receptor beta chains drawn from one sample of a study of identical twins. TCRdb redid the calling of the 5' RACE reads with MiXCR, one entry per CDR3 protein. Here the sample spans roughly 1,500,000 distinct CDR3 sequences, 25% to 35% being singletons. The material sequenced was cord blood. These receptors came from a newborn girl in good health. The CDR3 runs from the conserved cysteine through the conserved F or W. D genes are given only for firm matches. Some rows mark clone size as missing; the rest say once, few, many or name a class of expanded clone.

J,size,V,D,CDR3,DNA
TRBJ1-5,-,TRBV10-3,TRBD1,CAIRDRDGQPQHF,TGTGCCATCAGGGACAGGGATGGGCAGCCCCAGCATTTT
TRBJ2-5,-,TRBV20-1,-,CSARVGREKETQYF,TGCAGTGCTAGAGTCGGGCGGGAAAAAGAGACCCAGTACTTC
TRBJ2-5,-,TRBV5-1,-,CASSDGQPNQPQYF,TGCGCCAGCAGCGATGGACAGCCAAATCAGCCCCAGTACTTC
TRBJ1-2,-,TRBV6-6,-,CASSYSGGGLYGYTF,TGTGCCAGCAGTTACTCGGGCGGGGGACTCTATGGCTACACCTTC
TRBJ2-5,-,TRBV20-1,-,CSARRGLARETQYF,TGCAGTGCTAGACGGGGCCTGGCGCGGGAGACCCAGTACTTC
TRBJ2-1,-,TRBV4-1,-,CASSQERERTNEQFF,TGCGCCAGCAGCCAAGAGCGAGAGCGCACCAATGAGCAGTTCTTC
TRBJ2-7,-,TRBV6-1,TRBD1,CAGQGSYEQYF,TGTGCCGGACAGGGATCCTACGAGCAGTACTTC
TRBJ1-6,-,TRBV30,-,CACSRGNSPLHF,TGTGCCTGCAGCAGGGGAAATTCACCCCTCCACTTT
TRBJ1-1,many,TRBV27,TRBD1,CASSPRGRVNTEAFF,TGTGCCAGCAGTCCCAGGGGGAGGGTGAACACTGAAGCTTTCTTT
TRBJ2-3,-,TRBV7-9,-,CASSLGHFADTQYF,TGTGCCAGCAGCTTAGGCCATTTTGCAGATACGCAGTATTTT
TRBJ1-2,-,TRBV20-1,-,CSARSHREYGYTF,TGCAGTGCTAGAAGCCACAGGGAATATGGCTACACCTTC
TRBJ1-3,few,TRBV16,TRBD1,CASSQSIRDRGRSGNTIYF,TGTGCCAGCAGCCAATCGATCCGGGACAGGGGGCGATCTGGAAACACCATATATTTT
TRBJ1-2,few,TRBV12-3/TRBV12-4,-,CASSPYKYGYTF,TGTGCCAGCAGCCCATATAAGTATGGCTACACCTTC
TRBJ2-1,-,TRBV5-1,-,CASSLRIGGRQDNEQFF,TGCGCCAGCAGCTTGCGAATCGGGGGGCGTCAGGACAATGAGCAGTTCTTC
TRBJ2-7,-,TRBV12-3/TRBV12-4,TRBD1,CASSTKRTGGTYEQYF,TGTGCCAGCAGTACCAAACGGACAGGGGGGACCTACGAGCAGTACTTC
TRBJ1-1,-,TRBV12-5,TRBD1,CASGKTGDTEAFF,TGTGCTAGTGGTAAGACAGGGGACACTGAAGCTTTCTTT
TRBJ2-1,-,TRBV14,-,CASSEYSVYNEQFF,TGTGCCAGCAGCGAATATAGCGTCTACAATGAGCAGTTCTTC
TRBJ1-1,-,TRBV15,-,CATSRDLGRQHPKDTEAFF,TGTGCCACCAGCAGAGATTTGGGACGACAACACCCCAAAGACACTGAAGCTTTCTTT
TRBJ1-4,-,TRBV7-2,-,CASSRAREEKLFF,TGTGCCAGCAGTCGGGCCAGGGAGGAAAAACTGTTTTTT
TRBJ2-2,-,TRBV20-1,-,CSARTANTGELFF,TGCAGTGCTAGAACGGCGAACACCGGGGAGCTGTTTTTT
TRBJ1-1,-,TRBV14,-,CASSQGQIGWGNTEAFF,TGTGCCAGCAGCCAAGGACAGATCGGGTGGGGGAACACTGAAGCTTTCTTT
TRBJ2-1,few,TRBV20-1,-,CSAREPTNEQFF,TGCAGTGCTAGAGAACCGACCAATGAGCAGTTCTTC